This is a list of T cell receptor beta chains from one sample in a study of blood T cell repertoires in COVID-19. TCRdb's table, derived via immunoSEQ multiplex PCR, lists solely in-frame clones and lacks some. The table lists about 110,000 clones, approximately 85% of them singletons. The material sequenced was peripheral blood. The origin of the receptors is a woman aged 60-75 years with COVID-19, enrolled during active disease. The CDR3 runs from the conserved cysteine through the conserved F or W. Fields, in order: D gene, clone size, J gene, V gene, CDR3 DNA, CDR3 protein. The D gene is left open where the match is weak. The size field is filled for only some rows; it gives once, few, many or a size class.

TRBD1	NA	TRBJ2-6	TRBV2	TGTGCCAGCAGTTACGGGACAGCTGGGGCCAACGTCCTGACTTTC	CASSYGTAGANVLTF
TRBD1	once	TRBJ2-1	TRBV24-1	TGTGCCACCAGTGATAATTGGGGACAGGGTAGAGAGAATGAGCAGTTCTTC	CATSDNWGQGRENEQFF
NA	NA	TRBJ2-5	TRBV6-6	TGTGCCAGCAGCTTGGGACTCGGCCGGACCCAGTACTTC	CASSLGLGRTQYF
TRBD1	NA	TRBJ2-7	TRBV2	TGTGCCAGCAGCGCCGGGACAGGGGACTACGAGCAGTACTTC	CASSAGTGDYEQYF
NA	few	TRBJ1-1	TRBV9	TGTGCCAGCAGCGTTGGTGTCTCAGACACTGAAGCTTTCTTT	CASSVGVSDTEAFF
TRBD1	NA	TRBJ1-2	TRBV5-1	TGCGCCAGCAGCTTGGAAGGGGGCATGTATGGCTACACCTTC	CASSLEGGMYGYTF
NA	NA	TRBJ1-3	TRBV6-6	TGTGCCAGCTCTAACGGAGGGGCTGGAAACACCATATATTTT	CASSNGGAGNTIYF
NA	NA	TRBJ2-1	TRBV11-2	TGTGCCAGCAGCTTGGTAACAGAGTACAATGAGCAGTTCTTC	CASSLVTEYNEQFF
NA	NA	TRBJ1-6	TRBV7-3	TGTGCCAGCAGCTCCTCCGGTAATTCACCCCTCCACTTT	CASSSSGNSPLHF
TRBD1	NA	TRBJ2-6	TRBV4-3	TGCGCCAGCAGCCGCGTCACAGGACAGGGTTACTCTGGGGCCAACGTCCTGACTTTC	CASSRVTGQGYSGANVLTF
NA	NA	TRBJ2-5	TRBV10-2	TGCGCCAGCAGCGTTACAGGAATCGTCCGGGAGACCCAGTACTTC	CASSVTGIVRETQYF
NA	NA	TRBJ1-2	TRBV7-2	TGTGCCAGCAGCGCCGGGTCACAGGGATATGGCTACACCTTC	CASSAGSQGYGYTF
NA	once	TRBJ2-7	TRBV5-5	TGTGCCAGCAGTAGTCGGGGGTACTTC	CASSSRGYF
NA	few	TRBJ1-5	TRBV20-1	TGCAGTGCTAGTCGCGACAGTGAAAATCAGCCCCAGCATTTT	CSASRDSENQPQHF
NA	once	TRBJ1-4	TRBV6-5	TGTGCCAGCAGTTCAGGGGTTGGGGTAACTAATGAAAAACTGTTTTTT	CASSSGVGVTNEKLFF
NA	NA	TRBJ1-1	TRBV2	TGTGCCAGCAGTAAGCAGGGATACACTGAAGCTTTCTTT	CASSKQGYTEAFF
NA	NA	TRBJ1-4	TRBV2	TGTGCCAGTGGAGAGACAGTCTCTAATGAAAAACTGTTTTTT	CASGETVSNEKLFF
NA	NA	TRBJ1-2	TRBV29-1	TGCAGCGTTGGTCCGGTGCGGGATGGCTACACCTTC	CSVGPVRDGYTF
TRBD1	NA	TRBJ2-7	TRBV3-1/TRBV3-2	TGTGCCAGCAGCCCTTTTACCGGGACAGGGCCCGAGCAGTACTTC	CASSPFTGTGPEQYF
TRBD2	NA	TRBJ2-7	TRBV4-1	TGCGCCAGCAGCCAAGATCGGGATAGCGGGGGCCCATTGAGAGGCGAGCAGTACTTC	CASSQDRDSGGPLRGEQYF
TRBD2	NA	TRBJ2-1	TRBV7-8	TGTGCCAGCAGCTTAAGGCTAGCGGGGGGGTTATACAATGAGCAGTTCTTC	CASSLRLAGGLYNEQFF
NA	NA	TRBJ1-3	TRBV10-2	TGCGCCAGCAGTGAGAGGAGCTCTGGAAACACCATATATTTT	CASSERSSGNTIYF
NA	NA	TRBJ1-1	TRBV30	TGTGCCTGGAGGGACAGACGCTTGCTTGAAGCTTTCTTT	CAWRDRRLLEAFF
TRBD1	NA	TRBJ1-2	TRBV5-1	TGCGCCAGCAGCGCATGGGACAGGAGATATGGCTACACCTTC	CASSAWDRRYGYTF
NA	NA	TRBJ2-7	TRBV7-8	TGTGCCAGCAGCTTAGCTCCCAACGAGCAGTACTTC	CASSLAPNEQYF
TRBD1	NA	TRBJ2-1	TRBV6-5	TGTGCCAGCCTACCGGGACAGGGGACAAACAATGAGCAGTTCTTC	CASLPGQGTNNEQFF